Listed below are T cell receptor beta chains from one sample, sequenced in a study of T cell responses to AZD1222 COVID-19 vaccine. TCRdb's table, derived via immunoSEQ multiplex PCR, lists solely in-frame clones and lacks some. This table has roughly 150,000 clones, 80% to 95% appearing once. The material was peripheral blood, obtained 28 days after the second AZD1222 dose. All receptors come from an adult who received the AZD1222 COVID-19 vaccine. Both conserved end residues are part of each CDR3. Each record gives: D gene, clone size, J gene, V gene, CDR3 length, CDR3 DNA, CDR3 protein. The D gene is left open where the match is weak. A row's size may be missing; if present it is once, few, many or a size class.

>NA|NA|TRBJ1-4|TRBV11-2|13
TGTGCCAGCACTGGGGTCTCCTCAGGAAAACTGTTTTTT
CASTGVSSGKLFF
>NA|NA|TRBJ2-7|TRBV28|15
TGTGCCAGCAGTTCTCCAGCGGCAAGCTCCTACGAGCAGTACTTC
CASSSPAASSYEQYF
>TRBD2|NA|TRBJ2-7|TRBV6-4|17
TGTGCCAGCAGAGCGGGACTAGCCCAGAGGAAGATATACGAGCAGTACTTC
CASRAGLAQRKIYEQYF
>TRBD2|NA|TRBJ2-3|TRBV29-1|14
TGCAGCGTTGAAGGGACTAGCGGGAAAGATACGCAGTATTTT
CSVEGTSGKDTQYF
>NA|NA|TRBJ2-7|TRBV18|15
TGTGCACGACAATGGGTAGGGGGTTTTTCCTACGAGCAGTACTTC
CARQWVGGFSYEQYF
>TRBD1|NA|TRBJ1-4|TRBV28|13
TGTGCCAGCAGACAGGGGGCGGTTGAAAAACTGTTTTTT
CASRQGAVEKLFF
>NA|NA|TRBJ2-2|TRBV7-3|15
TGTGCCAGCAGTTGGACTACTTCGAACACCGGGGAGCTGTTTTTT
CASSWTTSNTGELFF
>TRBD1|NA|TRBJ1-2|TRBV9|14
TGTGCCAGCAACCCAGGGGGCCCTAACTATGGCTACACCTTC
CASNPGGPNYGYTF
>NA|NA|TRBJ1-4|TRBV18|15
TGTGCCAGCTCACCACCTAAACAGGGAGGTGAAAAACTGTTTTTT
CASSPPKQGGEKLFF
>NA|NA|TRBJ1-4|TRBV3-1/TRBV3-2|14
TGTGCCAGCAGCCAAGAAGGAGTTAATGAAAAACTGTTTTTT
CASSQEGVNEKLFF
>NA|NA|TRBJ1-3|TRBV11-1|16
TGTGCCAGCAGCCCACGACCACGGAGCTCTGGAAACACCATATATTTT
CASSPRPRSSGNTIYF
>NA|NA|TRBJ2-3|TRBV11-2|16
TGTGCCAGCAGCTTAAAGGCGGCAGGGTGGGCAGATACGCAGTATTTT
CASSLKAAGWADTQYF
>TRBD2|NA|TRBJ2-1|TRBV25-1|15
TGTGCCAGCAGTGTCGGACTAGGGGATTACAATGAGCAGTTCTTC
CASSVGLGDYNEQFF
>NA|NA|TRBJ1-2|TRBV27|15
TGTGCCAGCAGTTTATCCAGGACAGCTAACTATGGCTACACCTTC
CASSLSRTANYGYTF
>NA|NA|TRBJ2-1|TRBV3-1/TRBV3-2|14
TGTGCCAGCAGCCAGTCCAACAGGGCACATGAGCAGTTCTTC
CASSQSNRAHEQFF
>TRBD1|once|TRBJ1-2|TRBV5-1|15
TGCGCCAGCAACACGGGACAGGGGGCGAACTATGGCTACACCTTC
CASNTGQGANYGYTF
>TRBD1|NA|TRBJ1-5|TRBV15|14
TGTGCCACCAGCGCAGACAGGGGCAATCAGCCCCAGCATTTT
CATSADRGNQPQHF
>TRBD1|NA|TRBJ2-3|TRBV9|15
TGTGCCAGCAGCGTAGGTCAGGGGGGCACAGATACGCAGTATTTT
CASSVGQGGTDTQYF
>TRBD1|NA|TRBJ1-6|TRBV6-6|20
TGTGCCAGCAGTCGACGAAGAGGGGTACAGGGGGCTTCTAGTAATTCACCCCTCCACTTT
CASSRRRGVQGASSNSPLHF
>NA|NA|TRBJ1-1|TRBV27|13
TGTGCCAGCAGCCCGGGGCTGAACACTGAAGCTTTCTTT
CASSPGLNTEAFF
>NA|NA|TRBJ1-2|TRBV27|13
TGTGCCAGCAAGCTGGACAGTAACTATGGCTACACCTTC
CASKLDSNYGYTF
>TRBD1|NA|TRBJ1-1|TRBV10-1|14
TGCGCCAGCAGCTACAGGGGAAGAGGCACTGAAGCTTTCTTT
CASSYRGRGTEAFF
>TRBD2|NA|TRBJ2-3|TRBV11-2|17
TGTGCCAGCAGCCTCCGGGGGTCTAGCGGGGTGTCGGATACGCAGTATTTT
CASSLRGSSGVSDTQYF
>TRBD2|NA|TRBJ2-3|TRBV18|14
TGTGCCAGCTCGCTAGCGGGATCCACAGATACGCAGTATTTT
CASSLAGSTDTQYF
>NA|NA|TRBJ2-3|TRBV2|12
TGTGCCAGCAGGGAGCGTGCAGATACGCAGTATTTT
CASRERADTQYF
>TRBD1|NA|TRBJ1-1|TRBV4-2|14
TGTGCCAGCAGCCAAGGACAGGGGAGCACTGAAGCTTTCTTT
CASSQGQGSTEAFF
>TRBD2|NA|TRBJ2-1|TRBV7-9|17
TGTGCCAGCAGCTTACCCGGGGCTAGCGGGAGTTTTGATGAGCAGTTCTTC
CASSLPGASGSFDEQFF
>NA|once|TRBJ1-1|TRBV5-1|16
TGCGCCAGCAGCTTAGGTTGGGGGGGCGCGGGGACTGAAGCTTTCTTT
CASSLGWGGAGTEAFF
>NA|once|TRBJ2-7|TRBV7-9|15
TGTGCCAGCAGCCGAAGTTTGGACAGTGGCTACGAGCAGTACTTC
CASSRSLDSGYEQYF
>NA|NA|TRBJ1-1|TRBV13|11
TGTGCCAGCAGCTTGCCAGATGAAGCTTTCTTT
CASSLPDEAFF
>NA|NA|TRBJ1-5|TRBV7-2|15
TGTGCCAGCAGCTTGGACGGGGGGAACAGGCAGCCCCAGCATTTT
CASSLDGGNRQPQHF
>TRBD1|NA|TRBJ2-1|TRBV5-6|16
TGTGCCAGCAGCTTCCCCAGCGGCAGGGGGCGAGGTGAGCAGTTCTTC
CASSFPSGRGRGEQFF
>NA|once|TRBJ2-6|TRBV10-3|16
TGTGCCATCAGTGAGTCTCAGGGCTCTGGGGCCAACGTCCTGACTTTC
CAISESQGSGANVLTF
>TRBD2|NA|TRBJ2-1|TRBV11-2|13
TGTGCCAGCAGCCCCGGGGGGTGGGATGAGCAGTTCTTC
CASSPGGWDEQFF
>TRBD1|NA|TRBJ2-3|TRBV24-1|18
TGTGCCACCAGTGGCGGGCTACCTGACAGGGGTGGCACAGATACGCAGTATTTT
CATSGGLPDRGGTDTQYF
>TRBD2|NA|TRBJ2-5|TRBV5-4|17
TGTGCCAGCAGCTTGGCCGGGGGGGACATGCACATGGAGACCCAGTACTTC
CASSLAGGDMHMETQYF
>TRBD2|NA|TRBJ2-2|TRBV27|16
TGTGCCAGCAGACTAGCGGGGGAGTCGAACACCGGGGAGCTGTTTTTT
CASRLAGESNTGELFF
>TRBD1|few|TRBJ1-2|TRBV18|13
TGTGCCAGCTCAACCGGGACAGGGGGTGGCTACACCTTC
CASSTGTGGGYTF
>NA|NA|TRBJ1-5|TRBV19|14
TGTGCCAGTAGTATTAGGAGGAACAATCAGCCCCAGCATTTT
CASSIRRNNQPQHF
>NA|NA|TRBJ2-1|TRBV7-9|16
TGTGCCAGCAGCTTATCCGGGGGCCTTTCCTACAATGAGCAGTTCTTC
CASSLSGGLSYNEQFF
>NA|NA|TRBJ2-7|TRBV5-4|14
TGTGCCAGCAGCTTGGGTTTGGGCGCCTACGAGCAGTACTTC
CASSLGLGAYEQYF
>NA|once|TRBJ1-6|TRBV4-2|16
TGTGCCAGCAGCCAAGTGGGAGGGGTCGAAGATTCACCCCTCCACTTT
CASSQVGGVEDSPLHF
>TRBD1|NA|TRBJ2-1|TRBV18|14
TGTGCCAGCTCACAACGGCAGGGGGACAATGAGCAGTTCTTC
CASSQRQGDNEQFF
>NA|NA|TRBJ2-5|TRBV4-2|13
TGTGCCAGCAGCCAAGCACCCCCGGAGACCCAGTACTTC
CASSQAPPETQYF
>NA|NA|TRBJ1-1|TRBV5-4|15
TGTGCCAGCAGCTTGGGAGGTCAGATGAACACTGAAGCTTTCTTT
CASSLGGQMNTEAFF
>NA|once|TRBJ2-7|TRBV28|12
TGTGCCAGCAGTCGACAGGATTACGAGCAGTACTTC
CASSRQDYEQYF
>NA|NA|TRBJ1-2|TRBV11-1|12
TGTGCCAGCAGCTTATCGGGGTATGGCTACACCTTC
CASSLSGYGYTF
>NA|NA|TRBJ1-4|TRBV29-1|15
TGCAGCGTCGTGGGGCAGGGCCACCGAAATGAAAAACTGTTTTTT
CSVVGQGHRNEKLFF
>TRBD1|NA|TRBJ1-5|TRBV3-1/TRBV3-2|17
TGTGCCAGCAGCCATGGGGACAGGGGCATGAGCAATCAGCCCCAGCATTTT
CASSHGDRGMSNQPQHF
>NA|NA|TRBJ1-1|TRBV5-1|14
TGCGCCAGCAGCTTCAGGGAACTGAACACTGAAGCTTTCTTT
CASSFRELNTEAFF
>NA|NA|TRBJ1-1|TRBV5-4|13
TGTGCCAGCAGCTTTGGTAGAAACACTGAAGCTTTCTTT
CASSFGRNTEAFF
>NA|once|TRBJ2-2|TRBV12-3/TRBV12-4|11
TGTGCCAGTGCCACAGGGTTCGGATTGTTTTTT
CASATGFGLFF
>NA|NA|TRBJ2-5|TRBV3-1/TRBV3-2|16
TGTGCCAGCAGCCAAGATGCGACGGCGGCCAGGGAGACCCAGTACTTC
CASSQDATAARETQYF
>NA|NA|TRBJ1-3|TRBV6-5|15
TGTGCCAGCAGCAACACACAGGGTGGCGGAAACACCATATATTTT
CASSNTQGGGNTIYF
>NA|NA|TRBJ2-2|TRBV11-3|15
TGTGCCAGCAGCTTTTCAGGGTTGAACACCGGGGAGCTGTTTTTT
CASSFSGLNTGELFF
>NA|NA|TRBJ1-1|TRBV2|14
TGTGCCAGCAGTGAACTTGGGCACGAGTCTGAAGCTTTCTTT
CASSELGHESEAFF
>NA|NA|TRBJ2-3|TRBV14|15
TGTGCCAGCAGCCAAGTACGGGGGGCCGGAGATACGCAGTATTTT
CASSQVRGAGDTQYF